This TCR beta chain was captured by sequencing in a study of cytomegalovirus exposure and HLA in healthy donors. The CDR3 totals 17 residues. CDR1 is SGDLS and CDR2 is YYNGEE in the germline V gene. Trimming cost V 0 bases and J 1 base, with 14 bases left between them. This PCR relied on a set of 60 Vbeta primers and 13 Jbeta primers. Libraries were prepared by immunoSEQ multiplex PCR; TCRdb keeps only in-frame clonotypes and omits some of them. In total, the table holds over 80,000 clones. The sample was PBMCs. The rearrangement links TRBV9 to TRBJ1-5, with D possibly matching TRBD1 (5 bases). The receptor comes from a girl aged 5 to 17 in good health and CMV-seropositive. CDR3 in amino acids: CASSVVEGRVSNQPQHF. The CDR3 nucleotides read TGTGCCAGCAGCGTAGTGGAGGGGCGCGTAAGCAATCAGCCCCAGCATTTT. The whole variable domain, remainder taken from reference TRBV9 and TRBJ1-5, is DSGVTQTPKHLITATGQRVTLRCSPRSGDLSVYWYQQSLDQGLQFLIQYYNGEERAKGNILERFSAQQFPDLHSELNLSSLELGDSALYFCASSVVEGRVSNQPQHFGDGTRLSIL.